This T cell receptor (beta chain) was sequenced for a study of blood T cell repertoires in COVID-19. Overall study context: PBMCs, B-cell-depleted T cells, or T cells were the source of the cDNA or gDNA that made up the material.

The germline V and J ends were trimmed by 0 bases and 5 bases, with 8 bases remaining between them. The CDR3 consists of 14 residues. From germline, CDR1 is SGHVS and CDR2 FQNEAQ. In the original processing: Amplification with reference gene primers provided the estimates of nucleated cell counts. Profiled with immunoSEQ multiplex PCR; TCRdb holds only in-frame clones, not every one. That table furnishes V, J and clone size, whereas the DNA furnished D and trimming. The table shows about 140,000 clones, with 75% to 90% occurring only once. This TCR was recovered from a woman of 80 years or more with acute or convalescent COVID-19. Source material: peripheral blood. V and J are TRBV7-8 and TRBJ1-5; no reliable D call. DNA for the CDR3: TGTGCCAGCAGCTTAGCATTTCTCGATCAGCCCCAGCATTTT. Translated: CASSLAFLDQPQHF.